The 26 T cell receptor beta chains in this list originate from one sample, sequenced in a study of CD8 T cells in Susac syndrome. The RNA input was about 0.5 to 1 ug, and it was reverse transcribed with random hexamers. MiXCR was run by TCRdb on the immunoSEQ multiplex PCR reads, yielding one entry per CDR3 protein. The sample contains more than 75,000 distinct CDR3 sequences, 80% to 95% of which appear only once. The sequenced material came from CD8+ T cells from PBMCs. These receptor sequences come from a human donor in good health.

V usage is TRBV4-2 and J usage is TRBJ1-6; D is possibly TRBD1 (5 bases). In germline, CDR1 is LGHNA, CDR2 YNFKEQ. This CDR3 is built from 18 residues. With 0 bases removed from V and 9 bases from J, the gap between germline ends came to 21 bases. This chain's CDR3 is CASSQDRVGFGRGSPLHF. In nucleotides, the CDR3 is TGTGCCAGCAGCCAAGACAGGGTCGGCTTCGGACGTGGTTCACCCCTCCACTTT.

This CDR3 is CASSSMDNEQFF. As DNA, the CDR3 is TGTGCCAGCAGCTCGATGGACAATGAGCAGTTCTTC. The J gene is TRBJ2-1, the V gene TRBV7-8; D is undetermined. The CDR3 runs 12 residues. Between the trimmed V and J ends, which lost 4 bases and 5 bases, there was a span of 6 bases. Germline assignment: CDR1 SGHVS and CDR2 FQNEAQ.

The J gene is TRBJ1-1, the V gene TRBV9; D is unclear. V was trimmed by 0 bases and J by 8 bases, leaving 11 bases between them. Germline assignment: CDR1 SGDLS and CDR2 YYNGEE. The CDR3 sequence is 13 residues long. The CDR3 protein is CASSVGEGAEAFF. The DNA for the CDR3 is TGTGCCAGCAGCGTAGGAGAAGGAGCGGAAGCTTTCTTT.

The chain employs TRBV2 and TRBJ1-1; D gene ambiguous. The V gene's germline CDR1 is SNHLY and CDR2 FYNNEI. V was trimmed by 2 bases and J by 0 bases, leaving 7 bases between them. This CDR3 comprises 14 residues. The CDR3 bases are TGTGCCAGCAGTGAACGGCCCTTGAACACTGAAGCTTTCTTT. Translated, it gives CASSERPLNTEAFF.

The chain employs TRBV23-1 and TRBJ2-7; 7 bases match TRBD1. Being an ORF, TRBV23-1 has a function that is uncertain. The CDR3 covers 14 residues. Unmatched junction bases numbered 7, after V lost 4 bases and J lost 4 bases. CDR3 sequence: CASSPGTVDYEQYF. The CDR3 nucleotides are TGCGCCAGCAGTCCCGGGACAGTCGATTACGAGCAGTACTTC.

The rearrangement uses TRBV29-1 and TRBJ1-2; 8 bases agree with TRBD1. Germline V gene lookup returns CDR1 SQVTM and CDR2 ANQGSEA. V was pared by 6 bases and J by 6 bases, with 3 bases of the junction left unmatched. The CDR3 sequence is 11 residues long. CDR3 in DNA: TGCAGCGTCCAGGGGGCGGATGGCTACACCTTC. It codes for CSVQGADGYTF.

This rearrangement joins TRBV5-1 to TRBJ1-1; a weak D match, TRBD1 (5 bases). The V and J ends lost 5 bases and 5 bases respectively, with 13 bases between them. The CDR3 runs to 13 residues. Germline V lookup: CDR1 SGHRS, CDR2 YFSETQ. The CDR3 DNA reads TGCGCCAGCAGTCTTGCAGGGAGAACTGAAGCTTTCTTT. It codes for CASSLAGRTEAFF.

This clonotype occurred once. The chain couples TRBV29-1 to TRBJ1-2; 7 bases map to TRBD1. CDR1 SQVTM and CDR2 ANQGSEA come from the germline V gene. Trimming took 6 bases from V and 8 from J; bases not matched to a gene: 9. The CDR3 has 12 amino acids. As DNA, the CDR3 is TGCAGCGTAGATAGACAGGGCCCCGGCTACACCTTC. It specifies CSVDRQGPGYTF.

The chain combines TRBV6-5 with TRBJ2-6; weak D call: TRBD1 (6 bases). V lost 10 bases and J 0 bases, leaving 13 bases between the germline ends. CDR1 and CDR2 from the germline V gene are MNHEY and SVGAGI. The CDR3 spans 15 residues. The CDR3 DNA reads as TGTGCCACCAAAAGGGGGAACTCTGGGGCCAACGTCCTGACTTTC. The encoded protein is CATKRGNSGANVLTF.

Only one count was recorded for this clonotype. This sequence joins TRBV29-1 and TRBJ2-1; maybe TRBD1 (6 bases). In germline, CDR1 is SQVTM, CDR2 ANQGSEA. V gave up 0 bases and J gave up 0 bases, with 12 bases separating them. The CDR3 sequence is 16 residues long. This CDR3 is CSVEDPTGSSYNEQFF. CDR3 sequence (DNA): TGCAGCGTTGAAGATCCGACAGGTAGCTCCTACAATGAGCAGTTCTTC.

This sequence joins TRBV5-1 and TRBJ1-2, with D unresolved. The CDR3 contains 12 residues. V was pared by 3 bases and J by 4 bases, with 7 bases between. Germline CDR1 reads SGHRS; CDR2 reads YFSETQ. The CDR3 sequence is CASSSDPYGYTF. The DNA for the CDR3 is TGCGCCAGCAGCTCCGATCCCTATGGCTACACCTTC.

The chain has TRBV6-4 and TRBJ2-1, with 14 bases aligning to TRBD2. Germline V lookup: CDR1 MRHNA, CDR2 SNTAGT. There are 15 residues in the CDR3. Trimming cost V 6 bases and J 8 bases; bases outside gene matches: 6. The CDR3 nucleotides are TGTGCCAGCAGCCCGACTAGCGGGGGGGCGTATGAGCAGTTCTTC. This sequence encodes CASSPTSGGAYEQFF.

The V gene is TRBV5-4, the J gene TRBJ1-2; D gene uncertain. Per germline, CDR1 SGHNT and CDR2 YYREEE (reference sequence). This CDR3 is 15 amino acids long. Trimming pared 0 bases from V and 0 bases from J, leaving 9 bases between. The CDR3 DNA follows: TGTGCCAGCAGCTTGGACACCCTGCCTAACTATGGCTACACCTTC. This codes for CASSLDTLPNYGYTF.

The rearrangement joins TRBV3-1 to TRBJ2-1; D may be TRBD2 (6 bases). The CDR3 length is 15 residues. Trimming removed 1 base at V and 4 bases at J, with 11 bases between. Germline V lookup: CDR1 LGHDT, CDR2 YNNKEL (reference sequence). The CDR3 DNA reads as TGTGCCAGCAGCCAAGCTGGGGGGAGGTACAATGAGCAGTTCTTC. Translated, it gives CASSQAGGRYNEQFF.

The chain uses TRBV2 and TRBJ1-3, with 7 nucleotides matching TRBD1. Looked up from germline, CDR1 is SNHLY and CDR2 is FYNNEI. This CDR3 comprises 16 residues. Trimming took 3 bases from V and 4 from J; bases not matched to a gene: 9. The CDR3 reads CASSDVTGYPGNTIYF. CDR3 coding DNA: TGTGCCAGCAGTGATGTGACAGGGTATCCCGGAAACACCATATATTTT.

V is TRBV19 and J is TRBJ1-1, with D possibly matching TRBD1 (5 bases). The V end lost 1 base, the J end lost 6 bases, and 9 bases lay between the germline ends. The CDR3 length is 13 residues. CDR1 LNHDA and CDR2 SQIVND come from the germline V gene (reference sequence). In nucleotides, the CDR3 is TGTGCCAGTAGTATAGGGCTAGGGGCTGAAGCTTTCTTT. Its translation is CASSIGLGAEAFF.

The gene calls are TRBV5-1 and TRBJ1-1, with D unclear. Trimming removed 4 bases at V and 0 bases at J, with 10 bases between. This CDR3 is built from 14 residues. Germline V gives CDR1 SGHRS, CDR2 YFSETQ. CDR3 amino acids: CASSPEEVNTEAFF. DNA for the CDR3: TGCGCCAGCAGCCCGGAAGAGGTGAACACTGAAGCTTTCTTT. The full variable domain, with the rest looked up from reference TRBV5-1 and TRBJ1-1, is KAGVTQTPRYLIKTRGQQVTLSCSPISGHRSVSWYQQTPGQGLQFLFEYFSETQRNKGNFPGRFSGRQFSNSRSEMNVSTLELGDSALYLCASSPEEVNTEAFFGQGTRLTVV.

This clonotype was found a few times. This chain uses TRBV3-1 with TRBJ2-7; D possibly corresponds to TRBD2 (7 bases). CDR1 is LGHDT, CDR2 YNNKEL, per germline (reference sequence). Trimming took 0 bases from V and 0 from J, leaving 15 bases between them. CDR3 length: 17 amino acids. CDR3 residues: CASSQDDRGAFSYEQYF. The CDR3 nucleotides are TGTGCCAGCAGCCAAGATGACCGGGGGGCCTTCTCCTACGAGCAGTACTTC.

The genes are TRBV9 and TRBJ2-3, with D hard to call. V was shortened by 3 bases and J by 0 bases, with 14 bases between the two germline ends. Germline V CDR1 and CDR2: SGDLS, YYNGEE. The CDR3 contains 16 residues. CDR3 DNA sequence: TGTGCCAGCAGCGCACTAACAGCTCTTAGCACAGATACGCAGTATTTT. As protein: CASSALTALSTDTQYF.

The CDR3 region has the DNA TGTGCCAGCAGTATAGGACTTGGAACCTACGAGCAGTACTTC. Translation: CASSIGLGTYEQYF. This chain joins TRBV27 and TRBJ2-7; the D gene is possibly TRBD2 (5 bases). V shed 5 bases and J shed 2 bases, with 13 bases lying between them. There are 14 residues in the CDR3. Germline-derived CDR1 and CDR2 are MNHEY and SMNVEV (reference sequence).

The chain links TRBV30 to TRBJ2-7, with a possible D match to TRBD2 (5 bases). The CDR3 is 12 amino acids. Looked up from germline, CDR1 is GTSNPN and CDR2 is SVGIG (reference sequence). V was clipped by 4 bases and J by 2 bases, with 9 bases between them. The CDR3 spells CAWIVGTYEQYF. CDR3 DNA sequence: TGTGCCTGGATTGTCGGGACCTACGAGCAGTACTTC.

The genes are TRBV25-1 and TRBJ2-2; D perhaps matches TRBD2 (6 bases). V was shortened by 1 base and J by 6 bases, with 6 bases between the two germline ends. Germline V gene sequence: CDR1 MGHDK, CDR2 SYGVNS. CDR3 size: 13 residues. The CDR3 is CASSEWGAGELFF. The DNA for the CDR3 is TGTGCCAGCAGTGAATGGGGGGCCGGGGAGCTGTTTTTT. The complete variable domain, with remaining parts taken from reference TRBV25-1 and TRBJ2-2, reads EADIYQTPRYLVIGTGKKITLECSQTMGHDKMYWYQQDPGMELHLIHYSYGVNSTEKGDLSSESTVSRIRTEHFPLTLESARPSHTSQYLCASSEWGAGELFFGEGSRLTVL.

The V and J genes are TRBV7-9 and TRBJ2-3; D assignment may be TRBD1 or TRBD2 (5 bases each). V gave up 3 bases and J gave up 3 bases, with 13 bases separating them. Germline CDR1 is SEHNR and CDR2 is FQNEAQ (reference sequence). The CDR3 sequence is 15 residues long. The CDR3 DNA sequence: TGTGCCAGCAGCTTTCCTGAGGGACGGACAGATACGCAGTATTTT. Amino acids: CASSFPEGRTDTQYF.

The chain links TRBV29-1 to TRBJ2-3; TRBD2 aligns across 15 bases. Germline lookup yields CDR1 SQVTM and CDR2 ANQGSEA. The CDR3 contains 17 residues. J gave up 1 base and V 1 base, and 3 bases lay outside the gene matches. CDR3 nucleotide sequence: TGCAGCGTTGAAGCTTGGACTAGCGGGGGGGGCACAGATACGCAGTATTTT. This codes for CSVEAWTSGGGTDTQYF.

The chain is built from TRBV29-1 and TRBJ2-5, with 8 bases aligning to TRBD1. Trimming at V came to 0 bases and at J to 4 bases, leaving 7 bases not matched to a gene. Germline V gene lookup returns CDR1 SQVTM and CDR2 ANQGSEA. CDR3 length: 15 amino acids. The CDR3 DNA reads TGCAGCGTTGAAGAGGTTGGACAGGGAAGAGAGACCCAGTACTTC. Its protein product is CSVEEVGQGRETQYF.

The chain employs TRBV29-1 and TRBJ1-2, with D uncertain. Germline V gene sequence: CDR1 SQVTM, CDR2 ANQGSEA. V lost 8 bases, J lost 4 bases, and 14 bases lay in between. This CDR3 region has 12 residues. The CDR3 region has the DNA TGCAGCTTTCGCGGGCGCGGCTATGGCTACACCTTC. Protein: CSFRGRGYGYTF. Drawing the rest from reference TRBV29-1 and TRBJ1-2, the complete variable domain is SAVISQKPSRDICQRGTSLTIQCQVDSQVTMMFWYRQQPGQSLTLIATANQGSEATYESGFVIDKFPISRPNLTFSTLTVSNMSPEDSSIYLCSFRGRGYGYTFGSGTRLTVV.